Here is one T cell receptor (beta chain) with its context. Its binding antigen is unknown. Within one base of it there is no much larger clone, and no base qualities were kept. Donors formed part of the validation cohort, which comprised approximately 130 subjects and was distinct from the first cohort of roughly 600 subjects. The germline V end is reduced by 9 bases and the J end by 8 bases; junction bases left unmatched: 11. The CDR3 contains 14 residues, cysteine and phenylalanine counted. Just the 42-base CDR3 DNA is kept, in frame starting at base 1. These data are taken from a study of cytomegalovirus exposure and HLA in healthy donors (dated by TCRdb to about 2017). Some background on the complete study: According to a later analysis, the roughly 130 validation repertoires were produced on the same platform as the 666 repertoires of the first cohort. The aim of the study was to test whether cataloging public T cell receptors could identify signatures of past pathogen exposure. The study combined high-throughput TCR immunosequencing, statistical association of individual TCRs with disease status, and machine learning to predict cytomegalovirus infection status. A separate validation cohort of about 110 different subjects was used in addition to the roughly 700-subject first cohort. Study-wide conclusions, independent of this receptor: Cytomegalovirus status was reported to be diagnosed by the classifier with high specificity and sensitivity in both the original and validation cohorts. In vitro tests confirmed that three of the cytomegalovirus-associated TCR beta chains recognize cytomegalovirus antigens. The authors suggested that the approach could potentially be generalized to other disease states and immunological phenotypes. The study gave a list of 150 to 200 TCR beta chains associated with cytomegalovirus. A later analysis had no HLA typing for the validation cohort, so co-occurrence there was scored across all 130 or so repertoires. Of the cluster scores, around 95% were above 0 in a later analysis, which found that TCRs clustered in the first cohort also tended to co-occur in the 90 to 150 validation repertoires. Most TCR sequences were seen in very few donors, while some public TCRs were found in many individuals.

Receptor amplification or capture employed the immunoSEQ multiplex PCR assay. The original pipeline was this. A statistical classification framework was built for diagnosing cytomegalovirus status from the catalog of TCR beta chain sequences. The clones in this table, taken by TCRdb from immuneACCESS, are in-frame only. Not every clone is retained; where verified, under half of the shortfall comes from an unresolved V gene, and the cause of the rest is unknown. D and trimming were read from the DNA, whereas the V and J calls and clone size are those reported in that table. The sample includes 150,000 or so clones, with approximately 81% observed a single time. 9.5% to 13% of the sample goes to the ten largest clones.

The clonotype was recovered from a man aged 25-45 years in good health and CMV-seropositive. The sequencing input was PBMCs. The V gene is TRBV6-7 and the J gene is TRBJ1-4; 8 nucleotides in the junction match TRBD1. TRBV6-7 is identified as an open reading frame with a role that is uncertain. The nucleotides are TGTGCCAGTAACAACAGGGGGGGTCCCGAAAAACTGTTTTTT. This sequence encodes CASNNRGGPEKLFF.